This T cell receptor (beta chain) stems from a study of T-cell memory formation after mild COVID-19. Study findings and constraints: Whether day 37 second-wave clones are SARS-CoV-2-specific was not confirmed. Clones that contracted clustered mainly in CM and EM if CD4+ and in EMRA if CD8+.

MiXCR was run by TCRdb on the 5' RACE reads, yielding one entry per CDR3 protein. The data show roughly 550,000 distinct CDR3 sequences, about a fifth seen once. With respect to this clonotype: Its antigen is unidentified.

This sequence was found in an adult woman who had mild COVID-19 (a few samples of this study predate the infection). Cell type and time point are not known. The sample comprised PBMCs or a T cell subset sorted from them (not recorded which).

CDR3 coding DNA: TGTGCCAGCTTGCAGGGGGCTGGGGCCAACGTCCTGACTTTC. Translating it yields CASLQGAGANVLTF. The genes are TRBV28 and TRBJ2-6; the match to TRBD1 covers 7 bases. The CDR3 is 14 amino acids. The J segment lost 2 bases and the V segment lost 8 bases, leaving 3 bases of the junction unmatched. CDR1 MDHEN and CDR2 SYDVKM come from the germline V gene. The full variable domain, in which reference TRBV28 and TRBJ2-6 provide the parts outside the CDR3, is DVKVTQSSRYLVKRTGEKVFLECVQDMDHENMFWYRQDPGLGLRLIYFSYDVKMKEKGDIPEGYSVSREKKERFSLILESASTNQTSMYLCASLQGAGANVLTFGAGSRLTVL.